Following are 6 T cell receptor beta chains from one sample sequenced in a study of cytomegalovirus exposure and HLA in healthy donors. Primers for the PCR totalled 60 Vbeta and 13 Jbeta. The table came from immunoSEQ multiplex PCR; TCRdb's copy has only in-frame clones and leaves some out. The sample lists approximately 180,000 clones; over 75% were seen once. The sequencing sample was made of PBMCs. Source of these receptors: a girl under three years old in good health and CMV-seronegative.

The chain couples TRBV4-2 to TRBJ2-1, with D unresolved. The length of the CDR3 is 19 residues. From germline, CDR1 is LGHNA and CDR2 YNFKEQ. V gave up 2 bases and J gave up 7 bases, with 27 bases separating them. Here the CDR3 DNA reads TGTGCCAGCAGCCAAAAAGGTTGGATTGGTGGGCCCGTGATGAATGAGCAGTTCTTC. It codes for CASSQKGWIGGPVMNEQFF.

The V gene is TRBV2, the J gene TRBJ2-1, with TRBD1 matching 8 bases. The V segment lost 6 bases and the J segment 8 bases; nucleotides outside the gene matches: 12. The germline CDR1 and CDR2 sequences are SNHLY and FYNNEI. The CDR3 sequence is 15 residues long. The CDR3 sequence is CASRGGTGRMYEQFF. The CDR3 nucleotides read TGTGCCAGCAGGGGCGGGACAGGCCGAATGTATGAGCAGTTCTTC.

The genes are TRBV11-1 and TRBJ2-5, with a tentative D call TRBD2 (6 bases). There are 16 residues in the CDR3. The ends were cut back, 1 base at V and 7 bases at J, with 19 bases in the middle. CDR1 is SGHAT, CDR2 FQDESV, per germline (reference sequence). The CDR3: CASSLESRLGSVTQYF. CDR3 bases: TGTGCCAGCAGCTTAGAGTCGAGACTAGGCTCGGTGACCCAGTACTTC.

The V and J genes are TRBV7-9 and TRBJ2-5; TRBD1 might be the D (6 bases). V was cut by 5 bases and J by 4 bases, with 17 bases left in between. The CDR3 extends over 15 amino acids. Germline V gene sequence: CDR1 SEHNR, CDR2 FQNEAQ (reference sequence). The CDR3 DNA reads TGTGCCAGCAGCCAATGGGGGCCAAAGGGAGAGACCCAGTACTTC. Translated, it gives CASSQWGPKGETQYF.

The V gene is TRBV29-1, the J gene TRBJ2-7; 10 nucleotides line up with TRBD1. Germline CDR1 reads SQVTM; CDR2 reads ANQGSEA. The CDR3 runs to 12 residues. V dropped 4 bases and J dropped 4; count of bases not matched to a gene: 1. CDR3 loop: CSVGGQGYEQYF. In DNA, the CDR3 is TGCAGCGTTGGGGGACAGGGGTACGAGCAGTACTTC.

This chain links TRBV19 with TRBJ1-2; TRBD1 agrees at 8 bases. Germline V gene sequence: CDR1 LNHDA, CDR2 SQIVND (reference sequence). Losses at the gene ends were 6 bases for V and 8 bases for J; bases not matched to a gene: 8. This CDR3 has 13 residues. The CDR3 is CASRSRGLEGYTF. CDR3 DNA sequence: TGTGCCAGTAGGAGCAGGGGGCTAGAGGGCTACACCTTC.